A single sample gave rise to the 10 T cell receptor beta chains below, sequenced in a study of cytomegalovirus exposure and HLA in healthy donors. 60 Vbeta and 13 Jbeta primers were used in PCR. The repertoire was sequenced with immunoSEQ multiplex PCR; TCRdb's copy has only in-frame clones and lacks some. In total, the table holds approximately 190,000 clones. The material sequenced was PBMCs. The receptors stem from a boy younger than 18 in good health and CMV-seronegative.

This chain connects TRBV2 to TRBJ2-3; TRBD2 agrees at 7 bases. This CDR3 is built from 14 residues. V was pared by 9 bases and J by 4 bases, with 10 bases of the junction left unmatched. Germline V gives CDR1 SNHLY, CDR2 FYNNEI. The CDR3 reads CARSLGGTSDTQYF. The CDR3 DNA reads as TGTGCCAGGTCCCTGGGGGGGACTTCAGATACGCAGTATTTT.

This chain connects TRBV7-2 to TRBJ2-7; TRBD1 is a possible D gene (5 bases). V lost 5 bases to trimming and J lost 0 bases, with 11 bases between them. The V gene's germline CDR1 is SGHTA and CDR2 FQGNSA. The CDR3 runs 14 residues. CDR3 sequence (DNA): TGTGCCAGCAGCCCCGACAGCACCTCCTACGAGCAGTACTTC. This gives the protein CASSPDSTSYEQYF.

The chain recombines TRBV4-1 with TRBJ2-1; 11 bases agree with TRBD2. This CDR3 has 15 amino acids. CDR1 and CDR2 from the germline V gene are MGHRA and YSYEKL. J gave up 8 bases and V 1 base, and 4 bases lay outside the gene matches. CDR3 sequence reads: CASSQGLAGGDEQFF. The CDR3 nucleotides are TGCGCCAGCAGCCAAGGGCTAGCGGGGGGTGATGAGCAGTTCTTC.

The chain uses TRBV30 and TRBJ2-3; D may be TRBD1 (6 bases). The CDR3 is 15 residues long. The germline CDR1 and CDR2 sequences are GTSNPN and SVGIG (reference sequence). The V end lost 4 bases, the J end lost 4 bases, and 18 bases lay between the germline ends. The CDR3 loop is CAWTRTAIRADTQYF. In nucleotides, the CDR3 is TGTGCCTGGACCCGGACAGCTATAAGGGCAGATACGCAGTATTTT. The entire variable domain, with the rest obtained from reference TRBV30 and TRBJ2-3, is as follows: SQTIHQWPATLVQPVGSPLSLECTVEGTSNPNLYWYRQAAGRGLQLLFYSVGIGQISSEVPQNLSASRPQDRQFILSSKKLLLSDSGFYLCAWTRTAIRADTQYFGPGTRLTVL.

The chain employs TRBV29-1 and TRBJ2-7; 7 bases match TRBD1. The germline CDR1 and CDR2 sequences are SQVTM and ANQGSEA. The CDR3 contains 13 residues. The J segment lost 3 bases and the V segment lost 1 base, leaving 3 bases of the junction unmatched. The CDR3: CSVEGDSGYEQYF. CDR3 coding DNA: TGCAGCGTTGAAGGGGACAGTGGCTACGAGCAGTACTTC.

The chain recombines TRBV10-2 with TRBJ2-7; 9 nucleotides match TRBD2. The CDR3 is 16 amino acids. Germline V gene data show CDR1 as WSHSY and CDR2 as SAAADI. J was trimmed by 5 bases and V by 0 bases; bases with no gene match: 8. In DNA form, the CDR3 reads TGCGCCAGCAGTGAGTCGATATGGGGACTAGCTAACGAGCAGTACTTC. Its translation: CASSESIWGLANEQYF.

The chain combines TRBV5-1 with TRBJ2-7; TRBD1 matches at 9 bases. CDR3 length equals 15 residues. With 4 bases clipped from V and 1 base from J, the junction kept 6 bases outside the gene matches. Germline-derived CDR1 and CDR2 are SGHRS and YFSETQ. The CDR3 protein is CASSIGTGISYEQYF. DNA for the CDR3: TGCGCCAGCAGCATAGGGACAGGGATTTCCTACGAGCAGTACTTC.

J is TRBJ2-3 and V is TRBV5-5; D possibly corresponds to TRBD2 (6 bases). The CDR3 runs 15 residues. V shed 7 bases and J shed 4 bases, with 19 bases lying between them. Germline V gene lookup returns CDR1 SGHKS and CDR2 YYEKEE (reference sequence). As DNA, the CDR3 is TGTGCCAGCGTACCGGGACTCGCCCTCGCAGATACGCAGTATTTT. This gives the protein CASVPGLALADTQYF.

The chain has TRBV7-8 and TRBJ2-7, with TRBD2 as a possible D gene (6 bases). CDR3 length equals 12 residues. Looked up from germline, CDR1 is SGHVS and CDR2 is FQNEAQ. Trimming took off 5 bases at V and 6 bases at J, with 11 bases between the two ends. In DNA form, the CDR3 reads TGTGCCAGCAGCCCGGGACTCCTCGAGCAGTACTTC. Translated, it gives CASSPGLLEQYF.

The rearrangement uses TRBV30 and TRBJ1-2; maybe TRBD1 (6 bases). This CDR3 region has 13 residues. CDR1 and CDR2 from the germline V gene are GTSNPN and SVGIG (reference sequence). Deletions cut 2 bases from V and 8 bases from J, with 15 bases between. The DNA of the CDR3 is TGTGCCTGGAGTTCTGCCAGGGGCGCGGGCTACACCTTC. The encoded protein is CAWSSARGAGYTF.